This T cell receptor (beta chain) was sequenced for a study of shared clonotypes between healthy human individuals. Clones were read by immunoSEQ multiplex PCR, and TCRdb kept only the in-frame ones, dropping some. The sample carries around 2,100,000 clones, roughly 94% recorded once. Germline CDR1 reads MDHEN; CDR2 reads SYDVKM. The length of the CDR3 is 17 residues. V was trimmed by 6 bases and J by 2 bases, leaving 22 bases between them. Selected positively for CCR7 and CD45RO-negative, naive CD8 cells excluded terminally differentiated effector memory CD45RA+ cells. Sample: naive CD8+ T cells sorted from blood. This chain joins TRBV28 and TRBJ2-5; possible D gene TRBD1, 6 bases. The receptor was derived from a man aged 18 to 30 in good health. The CDR3 DNA sequence: TGTGCCAGCAGCGAACCACAATGGGGGCCACGGCAAGAGACCCAGTACTTC. Its translation is CASSEPQWGPRQETQYF.